There are a few counts of the clone carrying this T cell receptor beta chain. Its antigen is not known. This entry comes from a study of post-analysis software for immune sequencing data. Study details: In terms of disease course, relapsing-remitting, secondary progressive and progressive-relapsing multiple sclerosis were included. Study findings and constraints: Samples made in the same batch grouped tightly together by F measure. TRBV segments more frequent in patients than in controls numbered roughly 5 and included TRBV5-6, TRBV5-1 and TRBV20-1. Significantly lower normalized Chao1 diversity was seen in multiple sclerosis patients than in controls.

cDNA libraries for TCR beta contained unique molecular identifiers. Each sample of roughly 0.95 to 10 million input T cells yielded roughly 0.5 million cDNA molecules, so each molecule approximated one T cell. TCRdb re-called the PCR reads with MiXCR, one entry per CDR3 protein. The sample consists of around 700,000 distinct CDR3 sequences, roughly three fifths of them appearing once. Germline V gene lookup returns CDR1 MNHNY and CDR2 SVGAGI (reference sequence). V was pared by 0 bases and J by 4 bases, with 5 bases of the junction left unmatched. The CDR3 extends over 15 amino acids. This chain joins TRBV6-6 and TRBJ1-1; 7 nucleotides align to TRBD1. This clonotype originated in a girl aged 2-10 years with multiple sclerosis. The sequencing input was blood. The CDR3 is CASSYSEDRTTEAFF. CDR3 DNA sequence: TGTGCCAGCAGTTACTCGGAGGACAGGACCACTGAAGCTTTCTTT.